Below are 5 T cell receptor beta chains sequenced from a single sample in a study of blood T cell repertoires in COVID-19. The protocol was immunoSEQ multiplex PCR, while the TCRdb copy is restricted to in-frame clones and leaves out a portion. The profile shows 80,000 or so clones, approximately 86% of them singletons. The sample taken for sequencing was peripheral blood. These receptors came from a woman aged 55-75 years with acute or convalescent COVID-19.

The chain carries TRBV28 and TRBJ2-3; TRBD1 matches 8 bases. The germline CDR1 and CDR2 sequences are MDHEN and SYDVKM. With 4 bases clipped from V and 3 bases from J, the junction kept 6 bases outside the gene matches. CDR3 length: 15 residues. As DNA, the CDR3 is TGTGCCAGCAGTTCAAGGACAGGGAAGACAGATACGCAGTATTTT. Translating it yields CASSSRTGKTDTQYF.

The chain links TRBV6-2 or TRBV6-3 to TRBJ2-7; D is perhaps TRBD2 (6 bases). Trimming shortened V by 6 bases and J by 0 bases, and 15 bases separated the two germline ends. This CDR3 region has 15 residues. Germline assignment: CDR1 MNHEY and CDR2 SVGEGT. DNA of the CDR3: TGTGCCAGCAGCAAGACCGGGACTTTCTCCTACGAGCAGTACTTC. Protein product: CASSKTGTFSYEQYF.

This clone was observed a single time. The chain couples TRBV6-5 to TRBJ1-2, with 11 positions matching TRBD1. V trimming: 9 bases; J trimming: 2 bases; junction bases outside the gene matches: 5. The CDR3 contains 14 residues. CDR1 and CDR2 (germline): MNHEY, SVGAGI. The CDR3 nucleotides are TGTGCCAGTGCCAGGGACAGGGGGAACTATGGCTACACCTTC. It is translated as CASARDRGNYGYTF.

This clone was observed once. The chain has TRBV27 and TRBJ2-7, with D perhaps TRBD2 (6 bases). This CDR3 has 16 residues. Germline V CDR1 and CDR2: MNHEY, SMNVEV (reference sequence). V gave up 11 bases and J gave up 5 bases, with 28 bases separating them. As DNA, the CDR3 is TGTGCCTCTCACCCAGCGAAAGCAGACAAGCGGGACGAGCAGTACTTC. The encoded protein is CASHPAKADKRDEQYF.

The chain couples TRBV24-1 to TRBJ2-3; TRBD1 matches 8 bases. Germline CDR1 is KGHDR and CDR2 is SFDVKD. The CDR3 is made up of 17 amino acids. V was pared by 0 bases and J by 4 bases, with 8 bases of the junction left unmatched. The chain's CDR3 is CATSDLTDRGRPDTQYF. CDR3 coding DNA: TGTGCCACCAGTGATTTGACCGACAGGGGCCGGCCAGATACGCAGTATTTT.